This entry features one TCR beta chain sequence. Library preparation (for TCRbeta) was performed with unique molecular identifiers. Each CDR3 protein is one row after TCRdb ran MiXCR on the PCR reads. Seen here are 490,000 or so distinct CDR3 sequences, under 15% observed once, and the top ten hold about 5.4%. This CDR3 has 14 residues. The V gene lost 4 bases and the J gene lost 1 base, with 8 bases spanning the gap. Germline-derived CDR1 and CDR2 are SEHNR and FQNEAQ (reference sequence). This entry is derived from a study of T-cell reconstitution after alpha-beta-depleted transplantation in children.

The sample in question was PBMCs from the stem cell graft donor, obtained from the stem cell graft. V and J are TRBV7-9 and TRBJ2-4, with D uncertain. This TCR was sampled from a human donor who donated a stem cell graft to a child with combined immunodeficiency. CDR3 coding DNA: TGTGCCAGCAGCTCCCACTCGGCCAAAAACATTCAGTACTTC. Encoded protein: CASSSHSAKNIQYF.